This T cell receptor beta chain was documented in a study of T-cell memory formation after mild COVID-19. Study summary: Largely, TCR clusters stayed within a single donor. Study findings and constraints: There were some responding clones in pre-infection memory, which suggested that cross-reactive memory had joined.

TCRdb called the 5' RACE reads again in MiXCR, with one record for every CDR3 protein. The data contain 530,000 or so distinct CDR3 sequences, 17% of them singletons. This clonotype came up a few times. Antigen unknown. Germline V gene lookup returns CDR1 SEHNR and CDR2 FQNEAQ (reference sequence). The CDR3 is 12 amino acids. The V and J genes are TRBV7-9 and TRBJ1-1, with D perhaps TRBD1 (6 bases). The TCR comes from an adult woman who had mild COVID-19 (a few samples of this study predate the infection). Cell type and time point are not known. The sample taken for sequencing was PBMCs or a T cell subset sorted from them (not recorded which). CDR3 DNA: TGTGTCGAGGGGGGAATGAACACTGAAGCTTTCTTT. Amino acid sequence: CVEGGMNTEAFF.